This T cell receptor beta chain came from a study of blood T cell repertoires in COVID-19. Study at large: Researchers got acute and convalescent COVID-19 samples from the United States, Italy and Spain. In each case, the material was cDNA or gDNA derived from T cells, B-cell-depleted T cells, or PBMCs.

CDR1 is GTSNPN and CDR2 is SVGIG in the germline V gene (reference sequence). The V end was cut by 2 bases, the J end by 6 bases, with 4 bases between. The CDR3 is made up of 11 amino acids. Participants' own reports of clinical history determined their cohort assignment. Per the original methods: Reference gene primer amplification gave nucleated cell count estimates. Profiling relied on immunoSEQ multiplex PCR, and the TCRdb table lists in-frame clones only, not all of them. V, J and clone size are taken as reported in that table, and D and trimming were inferred from the DNA itself. Of just over 300,000 clones listed, 90% are singletons.

What was sequenced was PBMCs or T cells enriched from blood (not recorded which). The chain combines TRBV30 with TRBJ2-2; no clear D gene. This sequence was found in a woman aged 18 to 35 with acute COVID-19. The CDR3 loop reads CAWSPAGELFF. The DNA of the CDR3 is TGTGCCTGGAGTCCGGCCGGGGAGCTGTTTTTT.